A selection of T cell receptor beta chains follows, all from one sample in a study of blood T cell repertoires in COVID-19. Some clones are missing from TCRdb's copy, which holds only in-frame ones; the method was immunoSEQ multiplex PCR. The table has about 89,000 clones, 75% to 85% seen once. Sequenced material: peripheral blood. Every receptor here comes from an elderly woman with acute or convalescent COVID-19. The CDR3 runs from the conserved cysteine through the conserved F or W. The D gene is left open where the match is weak. Not all rows give a size; the values are once, few, many and, for expanded clones, a class.

d_call,j_call,clone_size,v_call,cdr3_aa,cdr3_nt
TRBD1,TRBJ2-7,NA,TRBV29-1,CSVEGGTGGIYEQYF,TGCAGCGTTGAGGGCGGGACAGGGGGCATCTACGAGCAGTACTTC
TRBD2,TRBJ2-3,NA,TRBV4-1,CASSHPGLALDTQYF,TGCGCCAGCAGCCACCCGGGACTAGCCCTCGATACGCAGTATTTT
TRBD2,TRBJ2-1,NA,TRBV7-9,CAGKREGSYNEQFF,TGTGCCGGGAAGCGGGAGGGATCGTACAATGAGCAGTTCTTC
NA,TRBJ2-3,NA,TRBV30,CAWSVAGADTQYF,TGTGCCTGGAGTGTAGCCGGGGCAGATACGCAGTATTTT
TRBD2,TRBJ2-7,NA,TRBV6-5,CASSPLAGVWYF,TGTGCCAGCAGCCCCCTAGCGGGAGTTTGGTACTTC
NA,TRBJ2-4,few,TRBV6-2/TRBV6-3,CASSYSGRASGNIQYF,TGTGCCAGCAGTTACTCGGGCAGGGCATCGGGAAACATTCAGTACTTC
TRBD2,TRBJ2-1,many,TRBV6-1,CASSEVRGGSNEQFF,TGTGCCAGCAGTGAAGTGCGGGGGGGCAGTAATGAGCAGTTCTTC
TRBD1,TRBJ2-7,NA,TRBV7-2,CASSRDRVYEQYF,TGTGCCAGCAGCCGGGACAGGGTTTACGAGCAGTACTTC
NA,TRBJ2-7,NA,TRBV20-1,CSSGAVDEQYF,TGCAGCTCTGGAGCGGTAGACGAGCAGTACTTC
TRBD2,TRBJ2-7,NA,TRBV5-4,CASSLSTSGRVHEQYF,TGTGCCAGCAGCTTGTCGACTAGCGGGAGGGTCCACGAGCAGTACTTC
TRBD2,TRBJ2-5,few,TRBV6-5,CASSYGGRVETQYF,TGTGCCAGCAGTTACGGAGGGAGGGTGGAGACCCAGTACTTC
TRBD1,TRBJ2-7,NA,TRBV2,CASSEGTGYEQYF,TGTGCCAGCAGTGAAGGGACAGGCTACGAGCAGTACTTC
NA,TRBJ1-5,once,TRBV15,CATSRSGRGRSNQPQHF,TGTGCCACCAGCAGATCGGGGAGGGGCAGAAGCAATCAGCCCCAGCATTTT
NA,TRBJ2-5,once,TRBV24-1,CATSDQQDNQETQYF,TGTGCCACCAGTGATCAGCAGGACAACCAAGAGACCCAGTACTTC
TRBD1,TRBJ2-7,NA,TRBV29-1,CSVGQGLDYEQYF,TGCAGCGTGGGACAGGGGCTTGACTACGAGCAGTACTTC
NA,TRBJ1-5,NA,TRBV9,CASSVQGTPNQPQHF,TGTGCCAGCAGCGTACAAGGGACACCTAATCAGCCCCAGCATTTT
NA,TRBJ1-1,NA,TRBV5-1,CASSLVDAGTEAFF,TGCGCCAGCAGCTTGGTAGATGCGGGCACTGAAGCTTTCTTT